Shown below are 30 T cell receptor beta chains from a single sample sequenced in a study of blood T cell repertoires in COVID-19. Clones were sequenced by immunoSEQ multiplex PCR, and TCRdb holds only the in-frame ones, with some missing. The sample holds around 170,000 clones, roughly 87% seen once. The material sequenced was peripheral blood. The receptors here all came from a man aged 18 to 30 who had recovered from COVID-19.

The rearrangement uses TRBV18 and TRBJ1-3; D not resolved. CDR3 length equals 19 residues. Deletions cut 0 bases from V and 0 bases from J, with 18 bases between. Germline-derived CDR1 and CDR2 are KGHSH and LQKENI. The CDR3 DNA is TGTGCCAGCTCACCACCGGCAATCCAGACACCCCACTCTGGAAACACCATATATTTT. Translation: CASSPPAIQTPHSGNTIYF.

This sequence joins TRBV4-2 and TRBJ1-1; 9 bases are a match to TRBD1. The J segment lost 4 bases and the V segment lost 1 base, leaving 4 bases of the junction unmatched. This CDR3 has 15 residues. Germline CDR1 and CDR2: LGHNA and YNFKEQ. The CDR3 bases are TGTGCCAGCAGCCAAGGGACAGGGGTGGTCACTGAAGCTTTCTTT. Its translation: CASSQGTGVVTEAFF.

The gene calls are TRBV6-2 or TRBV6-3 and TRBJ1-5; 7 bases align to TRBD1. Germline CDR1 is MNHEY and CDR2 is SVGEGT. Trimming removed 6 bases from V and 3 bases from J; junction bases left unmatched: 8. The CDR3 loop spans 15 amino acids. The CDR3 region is CASSPGQADNQPQHF. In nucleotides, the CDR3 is TGTGCCAGCAGCCCTGGACAGGCGGACAATCAGCCCCAGCATTTT.

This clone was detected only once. Here the CDR3 DNA reads TGTGCCAGCAGTGCAAGCGGGAGGGCCTACGAGCAGTACTTC. Its protein product is CASSASGRAYEQYF. The chain carries TRBV27 and TRBJ2-7, with TRBD2 matching 10 bases. Germline V gene lookup returns CDR1 MNHEY and CDR2 SMNVEV (reference sequence). V shed 5 bases and J 2 bases; nucleotides not matched to a gene: 3. This CDR3 contains 14 residues.

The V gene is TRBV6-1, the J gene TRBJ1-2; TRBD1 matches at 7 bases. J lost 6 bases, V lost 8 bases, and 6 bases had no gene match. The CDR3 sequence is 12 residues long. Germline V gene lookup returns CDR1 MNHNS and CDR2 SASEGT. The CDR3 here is CASGGTVNGYTF. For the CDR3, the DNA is TGTGCCAGCGGTGGGACAGTAAATGGCTACACCTTC.

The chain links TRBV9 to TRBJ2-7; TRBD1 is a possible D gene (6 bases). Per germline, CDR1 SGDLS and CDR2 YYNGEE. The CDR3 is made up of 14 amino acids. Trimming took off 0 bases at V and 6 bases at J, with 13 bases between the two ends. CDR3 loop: CASSVGSGVGEQYF. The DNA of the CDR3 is TGTGCCAGCAGCGTAGGGTCAGGGGTAGGCGAGCAGTACTTC.

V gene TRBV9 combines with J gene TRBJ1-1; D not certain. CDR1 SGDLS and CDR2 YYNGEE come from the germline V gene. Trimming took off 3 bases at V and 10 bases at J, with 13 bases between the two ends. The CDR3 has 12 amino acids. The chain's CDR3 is CASSAQGAGAFF. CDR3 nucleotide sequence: TGTGCCAGCAGCGCCCAAGGCGCGGGAGCTTTCTTT.

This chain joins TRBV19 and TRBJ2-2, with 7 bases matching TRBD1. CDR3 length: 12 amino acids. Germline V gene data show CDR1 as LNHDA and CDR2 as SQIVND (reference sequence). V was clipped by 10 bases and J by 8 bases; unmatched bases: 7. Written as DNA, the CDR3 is TGTGCCACCGGGACACAGGGGGGGGAGCTGTTTTTT. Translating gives CATGTQGGELFF.

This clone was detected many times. CDR3 amino acids: CASSKTGGGETQYF. CDR3 sequence (DNA): TGTGCCAGCAGTAAGACAGGGGGCGGGGAGACCCAGTACTTC. V gene TRBV2 combines with J gene TRBJ2-5; 10 nucleotides line up with TRBD1. The CDR3 has 14 amino acids. The germline V gene encodes CDR1 SNHLY and CDR2 FYNNEI. V lost 5 bases and J lost 5; bases outside the gene matches: 5.

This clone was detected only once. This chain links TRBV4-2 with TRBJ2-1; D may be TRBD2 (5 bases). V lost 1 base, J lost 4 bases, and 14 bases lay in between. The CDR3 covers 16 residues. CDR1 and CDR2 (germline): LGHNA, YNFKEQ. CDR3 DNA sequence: TGTGCCAGCAGCCAAGTGTTGAGGGTGGGATACAATGAGCAGTTCTTC. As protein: CASSQVLRVGYNEQFF.

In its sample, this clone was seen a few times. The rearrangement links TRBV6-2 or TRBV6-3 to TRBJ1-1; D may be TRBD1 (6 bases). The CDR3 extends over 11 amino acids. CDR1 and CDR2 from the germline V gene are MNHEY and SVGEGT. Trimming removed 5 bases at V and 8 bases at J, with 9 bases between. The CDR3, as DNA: TGTGCCAGCAGTCAGGGGTCGGAAGCTTTCTTT. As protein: CASSQGSEAFF.

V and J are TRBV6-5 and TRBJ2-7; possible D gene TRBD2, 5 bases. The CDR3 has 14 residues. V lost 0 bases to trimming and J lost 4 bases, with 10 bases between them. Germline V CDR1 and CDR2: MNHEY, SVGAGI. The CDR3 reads CASSYSVTGYEQYF. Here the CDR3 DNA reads TGTGCCAGCAGTTACTCTGTTACGGGGTACGAGCAGTACTTC.

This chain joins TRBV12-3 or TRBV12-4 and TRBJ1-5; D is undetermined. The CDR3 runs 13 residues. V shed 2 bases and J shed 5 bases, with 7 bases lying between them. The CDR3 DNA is TGTGCCAGCAGTTTATCCCCGTATCAGCCCCAGCATTTT. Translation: CASSLSPYQPQHF.

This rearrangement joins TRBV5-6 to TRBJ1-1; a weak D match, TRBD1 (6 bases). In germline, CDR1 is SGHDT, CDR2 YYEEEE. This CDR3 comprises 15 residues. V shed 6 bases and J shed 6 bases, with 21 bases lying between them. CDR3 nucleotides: TGTGCCAGCACCTACAGGGCGCCCGCCCGGGCTGAAGCTTTCTTT. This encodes CASTYRAPARAEAFF.

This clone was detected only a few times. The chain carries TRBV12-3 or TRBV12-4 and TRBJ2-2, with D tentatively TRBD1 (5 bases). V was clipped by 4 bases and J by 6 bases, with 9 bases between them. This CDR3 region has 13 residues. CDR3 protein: CASSSGFSGELFF. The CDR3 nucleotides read TGTGCCAGCAGTTCAGGGTTTTCCGGGGAGCTGTTTTTT.

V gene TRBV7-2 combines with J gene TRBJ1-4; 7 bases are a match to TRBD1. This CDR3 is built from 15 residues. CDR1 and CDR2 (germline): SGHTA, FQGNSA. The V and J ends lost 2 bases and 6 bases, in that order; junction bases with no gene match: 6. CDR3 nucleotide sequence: TGTGCCAGCAGCTTATCCGGCAGGGGGGATGAAAAACTGTTTTTT. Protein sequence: CASSLSGRGDEKLFF.

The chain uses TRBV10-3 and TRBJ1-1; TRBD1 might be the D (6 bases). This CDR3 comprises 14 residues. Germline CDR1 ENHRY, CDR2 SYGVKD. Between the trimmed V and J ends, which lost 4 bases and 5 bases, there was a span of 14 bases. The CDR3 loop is CAISGLGGGTEAFF. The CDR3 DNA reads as TGTGCCATCAGTGGATTAGGGGGGGGGACTGAAGCTTTCTTT.

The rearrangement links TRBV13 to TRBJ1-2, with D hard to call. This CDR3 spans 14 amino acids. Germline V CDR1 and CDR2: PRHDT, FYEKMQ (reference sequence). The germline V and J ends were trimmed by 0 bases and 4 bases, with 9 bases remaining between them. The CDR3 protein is CASSLGVQIYGYTF. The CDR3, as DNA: TGTGCCAGCAGCTTAGGGGTGCAGATCTATGGCTACACCTTC. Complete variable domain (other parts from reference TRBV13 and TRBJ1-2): AAGVIQSPRHLIKEKRETATLKCYPIPRHDTVYWYQQGPGQDPQFLISFYEKMQSDKGSIPDRFSAQQFSDYHSELNMSSLELGDSALYFCASSLGVQIYGYTFGSGTRLTVV.

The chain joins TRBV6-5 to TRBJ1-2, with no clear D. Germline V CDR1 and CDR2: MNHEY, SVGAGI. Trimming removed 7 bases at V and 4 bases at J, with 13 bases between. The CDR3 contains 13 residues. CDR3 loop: CASIGGFVYGYTF. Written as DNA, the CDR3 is TGTGCCAGCATCGGAGGGTTTGTCTATGGCTACACCTTC.

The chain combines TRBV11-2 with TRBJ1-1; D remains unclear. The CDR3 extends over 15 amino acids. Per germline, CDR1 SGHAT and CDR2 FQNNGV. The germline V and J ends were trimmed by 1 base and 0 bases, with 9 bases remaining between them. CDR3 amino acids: CASSLVVTMNTEAFF. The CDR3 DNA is TGTGCCAGCAGCTTAGTTGTGACTATGAACACTGAAGCTTTCTTT.

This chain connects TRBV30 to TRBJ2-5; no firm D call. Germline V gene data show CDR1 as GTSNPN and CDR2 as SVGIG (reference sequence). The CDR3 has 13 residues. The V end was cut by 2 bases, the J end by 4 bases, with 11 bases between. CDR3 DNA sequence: TGTGCCTGGAGTATTAGAGGTGCAGAGACCCAGTACTTC. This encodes CAWSIRGAETQYF.

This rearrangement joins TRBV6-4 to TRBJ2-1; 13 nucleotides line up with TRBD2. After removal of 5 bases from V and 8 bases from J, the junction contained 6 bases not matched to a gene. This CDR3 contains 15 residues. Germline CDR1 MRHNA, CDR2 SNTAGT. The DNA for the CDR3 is TGTGCCAGCAGTACCGGGACTAGCGGGATCGATGAGCAGTTCTTC. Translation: CASSTGTSGIDEQFF.

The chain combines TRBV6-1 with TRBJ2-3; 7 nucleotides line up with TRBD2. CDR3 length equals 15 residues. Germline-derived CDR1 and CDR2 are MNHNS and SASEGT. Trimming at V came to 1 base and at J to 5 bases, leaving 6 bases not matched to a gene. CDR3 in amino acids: CASSEVAGGGDTQYF. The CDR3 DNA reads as TGTGCCAGCAGTGAAGTGGCTGGGGGGGGAGATACGCAGTATTTT.

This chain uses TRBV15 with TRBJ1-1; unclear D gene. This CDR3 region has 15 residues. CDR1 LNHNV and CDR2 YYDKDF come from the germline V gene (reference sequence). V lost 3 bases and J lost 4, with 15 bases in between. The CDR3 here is CATSSQFSTGTEAFF. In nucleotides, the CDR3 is TGTGCCACCAGCAGCCAATTCTCGACGGGCACTGAAGCTTTCTTT.

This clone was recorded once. Written as DNA, the CDR3 is TGTGCCAGCAGCGAAAACAGGGACTCTGGAAACACCATATATTTT. This sequence encodes CASSENRDSGNTIYF. The rearrangement uses TRBV9 and TRBJ1-3, with D tentatively TRBD1 (6 bases). Per the germline V gene, CDR1 is SGDLS and CDR2 is YYNGEE. V was cut by 3 bases and J by 0 bases, with 10 bases left in between. This CDR3 is built from 15 residues.

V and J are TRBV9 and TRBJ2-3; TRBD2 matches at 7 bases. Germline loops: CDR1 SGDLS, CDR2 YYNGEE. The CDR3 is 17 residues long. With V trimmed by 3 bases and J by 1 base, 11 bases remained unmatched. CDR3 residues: CASSARSGGRRTDTQYF. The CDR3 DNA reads TGTGCCAGCAGCGCCAGGTCGGGAGGACGACGCACAGATACGCAGTATTTT.

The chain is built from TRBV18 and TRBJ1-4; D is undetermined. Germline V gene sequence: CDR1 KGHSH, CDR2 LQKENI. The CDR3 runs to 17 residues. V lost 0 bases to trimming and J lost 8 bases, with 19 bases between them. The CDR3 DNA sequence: TGTGCCAGCTCACCACCCGGATTACGGGAGCCAAAAGAAAAACTGTTTTTT. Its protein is CASSPPGLREPKEKLFF.

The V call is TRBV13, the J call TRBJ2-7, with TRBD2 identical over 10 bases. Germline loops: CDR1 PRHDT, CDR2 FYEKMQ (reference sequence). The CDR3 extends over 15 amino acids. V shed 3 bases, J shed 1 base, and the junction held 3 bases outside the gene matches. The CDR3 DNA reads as TGTGCCAGCAGCTTTAGCGGGAGGCTATCCTACGAGCAGTACTTC. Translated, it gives CASSFSGRLSYEQYF.

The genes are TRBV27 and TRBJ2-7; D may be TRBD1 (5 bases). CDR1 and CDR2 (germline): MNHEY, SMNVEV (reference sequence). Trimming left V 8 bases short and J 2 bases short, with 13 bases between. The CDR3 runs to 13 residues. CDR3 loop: CASASGYAYEQYF. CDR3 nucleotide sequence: TGTGCCAGCGCCTCAGGGTATGCCTACGAGCAGTACTTC.

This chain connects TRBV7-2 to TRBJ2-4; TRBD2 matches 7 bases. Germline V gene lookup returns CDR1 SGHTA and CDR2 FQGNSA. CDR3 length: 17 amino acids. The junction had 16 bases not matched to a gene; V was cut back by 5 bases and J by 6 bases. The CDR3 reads CASSPRPGLTRGNIQYF. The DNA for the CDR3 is TGTGCCAGCAGCCCTAGGCCGGGACTAACAAGAGGAAACATTCAGTACTTC.